One sample yielded the 17 T cell receptor beta chains listed below, sequenced in a study of T cell changes during pregnancy in multiple sclerosis. The data were produced by immunoSEQ multiplex PCR, yet TCRdb's version contains in-frame clones alone and is incomplete. The sample has about 68,000 clones; approximately 90% are singletons. Sample: peripheral blood, taken in the third trimester of pregnancy. These receptors came from a female donor with multiple sclerosis, enrolled in a pregnancy study.

This sequence joins TRBV7-2 and TRBJ2-2; a weak D match, TRBD2 (7 bases). The germline CDR1 and CDR2 sequences are SGHTA and FQGNSA. The CDR3 extends over 15 amino acids. V lost 5 bases and J lost 7, with 17 bases in between. The CDR3, as DNA: TGTGCCAGCAGCCAATTAGGGGGGGTCGGCGGGGAGCTGTTTTTT. Protein sequence: CASSQLGGVGGELFF.

The chain has TRBV4-3 and TRBJ2-1, with 12 bases that match TRBD1. This CDR3 contains 14 residues. Germline CDR1 and CDR2: LGHNA and YSLEER. The J segment lost 12 bases and the V segment lost 4 bases, leaving 7 bases of the junction unmatched. The CDR3 loop is CASSPGTGGEVQFF. The CDR3 DNA follows: TGCGCCAGCAGCCCAGGGACAGGGGGCGAGGTGCAGTTCTTC.

The gene calls are TRBV7-8 and TRBJ1-2; a possible D gene is TRBD1 (5 bases). Germline V gene lookup returns CDR1 SGHVS and CDR2 FQNEAQ. The CDR3 sequence is 13 residues long. Trimming pared 2 bases from V and 8 bases from J, leaving 12 bases between. For the CDR3, the DNA is TGTGCCAGCAGCTTAAGTGGGGGGGAGGGCTACACCTTC. This gives the protein CASSLSGGEGYTF. Looking up the rest from reference TRBV7-8 and TRBJ1-2 gives the full variable domain: GAGVSQSPRYKVAKRGQDVALRCDPISGHVSLFWYQQALGQGPEFLTYFQNEAQLDKSGLPSDRFFAERPEGSVSTLKIQRTQQEDSAVYLCASSLSGGEGYTFGSGTRLTVV.

Here the CDR3 reads CASSPSGRQETQYF. DNA for the CDR3: TGCGCCAGCAGCCCTAGCGGGAGGCAAGAGACCCAGTACTTC. J is TRBJ2-5 and V is TRBV5-1, with 11 bases lining up with TRBD2. The germline CDR1 and CDR2 sequences are SGHRS and YFSETQ. V lost 4 bases to trimming and J lost 2 bases; unmatched junction nucleotides: 1. This CDR3 spans 14 amino acids.

This chain connects TRBV7-9 to TRBJ2-7, with a weak D call TRBD1 (6 bases). CDR1 is SEHNR and CDR2 is FQNEAQ in the germline V gene (reference sequence). The CDR3 has 14 amino acids. Between the trimmed V and J ends, which lost 5 bases and 2 bases, there was a span of 13 bases. This CDR3 reads CASSTADSPYEQYF. CDR3 nucleotide sequence: TGTGCCAGCAGCACGGCGGACAGCCCCTACGAGCAGTACTTC.

The CDR3 region is CASSQSNPVRPEAFF. The DNA for the CDR3 is TGTGCCAGCAGCCAATCAAACCCAGTGAGGCCTGAAGCTTTCTTT. V usage is TRBV14 and J usage is TRBJ1-1; no clear D. The CDR3 loop spans 15 amino acids. Between the trimmed V and J ends, which lost 2 bases and 6 bases, there was a span of 16 bases. Germline values: CDR1 SGHDN, CDR2 FVKESK.

The chain recombines TRBV30 with TRBJ2-7, with D possibly matching TRBD2 (5 bases). The V gene lost 3 bases and the J gene lost 7 bases, with 13 bases spanning the gap. The germline gives CDR1 GTSNPN, CDR2 SVGIG (reference sequence). The length of the CDR3 is 12 residues. CDR3 DNA: TGTGCCTGGAGACGGGGTACGGGTGAGCAGTACTTC. Translated: CAWRRGTGEQYF.

This chain connects TRBV23-1 to TRBJ1-6, with unresolved D. TRBV23-1 counts as an open reading frame of uncertain function. Trimming shortened V by 6 bases and J by 0 bases, and 12 bases separated the two germline ends. The CDR3 totals 16 residues. CDR3 protein: CASRDRKSSYNSPLHF. The CDR3 DNA follows: TGCGCCAGCAGAGATAGAAAGAGCTCCTATAATTCACCCCTCCACTTT.

This chain connects TRBV9 to TRBJ1-3; D unclear. V lost 5 bases to trimming and J lost 1 base, with 7 bases between them. Germline CDR1 SGDLS, CDR2 YYNGEE. The CDR3 sequence is 13 residues long. In DNA, the CDR3 is TGTGCCAGCAGGGAGCAATCTGGAAACACCATATATTTT. It yields the protein CASREQSGNTIYF. Full variable domain (remainder filled in from reference TRBV9 and TRBJ1-3): DSGVTQTPKHLITATGQRVTLRCSPRSGDLSVYWYQQSLDQGLQFLIQYYNGEERAKGNILERFSAQQFPDLHSELNLSSLELGDSALYFCASREQSGNTIYFGEGSWLTVV.

The chain employs TRBV5-1 and TRBJ2-5; tentative D call: TRBD1 (5 bases). CDR3 length: 15 amino acids. Per germline, CDR1 SGHRS and CDR2 YFSETQ. Trimming pared 0 bases from V and 0 bases from J, leaving 9 bases between. CDR3: CASSLARQNQETQYF. In DNA form, the CDR3 reads TGCGCCAGCAGCTTGGCGAGACAGAACCAAGAGACCCAGTACTTC.

The V and J genes are TRBV6-6 and TRBJ2-3, with TRBD1 as a possible D gene (5 bases). The CDR3 consists of 14 residues. The V and J ends lost 7 bases and 0 bases respectively, with 11 bases between them. Germline V lookup: CDR1 MNHNY, CDR2 SVGAGI (reference sequence). For the CDR3, the DNA is TGTGCCAGCATGCTTTCAGGGAGCACAGATACGCAGTATTTT. Encoded protein: CASMLSGSTDTQYF.

CDR3 protein: CASSFANNEQFF. CDR3 DNA sequence: TGTGCCAGCAGCTTTGCGAACAATGAGCAGTTCTTC. V gene TRBV11-3 combines with J gene TRBJ2-1; no clear D. Deletions cut 3 bases from V and 5 bases from J, with 5 bases between. The CDR3 sequence is 12 residues long. Germline V lookup: CDR1 SGHNT, CDR2 YENEEA.

The chain's CDR3 is CASTLQGANYGYTF. CDR3 sequence (DNA): TGTGCCAGCACCCTGCAAGGGGCTAACTATGGCTACACCTTC. V and J are TRBV28 and TRBJ1-2; D possibly corresponds to TRBD1 (5 bases). The CDR3 spans 14 residues. V dropped 7 bases and J dropped 0 bases, with 12 bases sitting between them. Germline assignment: CDR1 MDHEN and CDR2 SYDVKM.

The chain combines TRBV28 with TRBJ2-1, with 8 bases matching TRBD2. The germline V gene has CDR1 MDHEN and CDR2 SYDVKM. With 5 bases clipped from V and 8 bases from J, the junction kept 11 bases outside the gene matches. The length of the CDR3 is 15 residues. CDR3 in amino acids: CASSQPGLDGDEQFF. CDR3 DNA: TGTGCCAGCAGTCAACCGGGACTAGATGGCGATGAGCAGTTCTTC.

This rearrangement joins TRBV18 to TRBJ1-1; D gene uncertain. Germline V gene data show CDR1 as KGHSH and CDR2 as LQKENI. The ends were cut back, 2 bases at V and 4 bases at J, with 8 bases in the middle. The CDR3 loop spans 13 amino acids. CDR3 DNA: TGTGCCAGCTCACCAACCACAAGCACTGAAGCTTTCTTT. It translates to CASSPTTSTEAFF. Looking up the rest from reference TRBV18 and TRBJ1-1 gives the full variable domain: NAGVMQNPRHLVRRRGQEARLRCSPMKGHSHVYWYRQLPEEGLKFMVYLQKENIIDESGMPKERFSAEFPKEGPSILRIQQVVRGDSAAYFCASSPTTSTEAFFGQGTRLTVV.

The chain carries TRBV19 and TRBJ2-1; 10 bases match TRBD2. This CDR3 comprises 18 residues. J lost 4 bases, V lost 2 bases, and 11 bases had no gene match. CDR1 and CDR2 (germline): LNHDA, SQIVND (reference sequence). Here the CDR3 reads CASSIRPLAGEVYNEQFF. Written as DNA, the CDR3 is TGTGCCAGTAGTATAAGGCCCCTAGCGGGAGAGGTATACAATGAGCAGTTCTTC.

This clone was counted only a few times. The chain employs TRBV18 and TRBJ1-4, with a tentative D call TRBD1 (6 bases). V was trimmed by 3 bases and J by 5 bases, leaving 10 bases between them. The CDR3 spans 14 residues. In germline, CDR1 is KGHSH, CDR2 LQKENI. As DNA, the CDR3 is TGTGCCAGCTCACCTCGGACAGCGAATGAAAAACTGTTTTTT. This gives the protein CASSPRTANEKLFF. The full variable domain, in which reference TRBV18 and TRBJ1-4 provide the parts outside the CDR3, is NAGVMQNPRHLVRRRGQEARLRCSPMKGHSHVYWYRQLPEEGLKFMVYLQKENIIDESGMPKERFSAEFPKEGPSILRIQQVVRGDSAAYFCASSPRTANEKLFFGSGTQLSVL.